This T cell receptor (beta chain) emerged from a study of T cells in Graves' hyperthyroidism and ophthalmopathy. Study observations and caveats: Most thyroid clonotypes that were expanded above 0.001 also turned up in blood. The model foresaw ophthalmopathy a median roughly 6 months prior to onset.

Amplification of TCR beta CDR3 regions used RNA as the template. HTBI primers were the set used in a first-round RT-PCR of the TCR CDR3. One entry per CDR3 protein, called by TCRdb with MiXCR from the multiplex PCR reads. Counted here are about 420,000 distinct CDR3 sequences, roughly an eighth occurring once; the ten biggest clones make up 5% to 6%. Germline values: CDR1 MNHEY, CDR2 SVGAGI. Trimming stripped 2 bases from V and 0 bases from J, with 13 bases between. This CDR3 comprises 16 residues. This clonotype was observed a few times. The antigen remains undetermined. A read error is possible here, since a much larger clone lies one base away.

V is TRBV6-5 and J is TRBJ1-1; no clear D. The specimen sequenced was blood. The receptor was isolated from a woman aged 18-29 years with Graves' hyperthyroidism. The CDR3 sequence: CASSYLQRLMNTEAFF. The CDR3 bases are TGTGCCAGCAGTTACCTTCAACGGCTCATGAACACTGAAGCTTTCTTT.